This T cell receptor beta chain was captured by sequencing in a study of shared clonotypes between healthy human individuals (dated by TCRdb to the early 2020s). Study-level background: Three men and a couple of women, aged 18 to 49 years, made up the cohort. For each donor, three plates each were used for CD4 naive and CD4 memory, two plates were used for CD8 naive, and one plate was used for CD8 memory. Blood TCR repertoires of a handful of healthy adults were deeply sequenced to estimate repertoire size and the extent of clonotype sharing between individuals. Libraries were prepared and TCR repertoires were sequenced by different laboratories using diverse techniques, in order to increase sequencing depth and limit assay-specific biases. Between about 0.94 and 8.9 billion PBMCs per donor were obtained by leukapheresis. On the study overall, not on this receptor specifically: Sampling was restricted to blood, and TCR repertoires in tissues likely differ from the TCR repertoires found in blood. Estimated clonotype richness was generally larger for naive than for memory subsets. Clonotypes shared by all four sorted-subset donors showed higher generation probabilities than non-shared clonotypes. Even with the large sequencing depth, rarefaction of the sorted-subset datasets indicated that sequencing was incomplete. The genetic and exposure-history diversity represented was limited by the small number of donors. Based on pairwise subsampling, the degree of clonotype sharing among donors was expected to be affected by sequencing depth. About 4.5% of naive CD4, 3.5% of naive CD8, 2.3% of memory CD4, and over 0.35% of memory CD8 clonotypes were shared across four donors.

Using the deep immunoSEQ assay, multiplex PCR amplified TCR CDR3 regions from genomic DNA. For each cell subset, the extracted genomic DNA was distributed evenly across all wells of several immunoSEQ 96-well plates, and each plate served as one replicate. For sorted subsets, each replicate PCR was loaded with 200 ng genomic DNA, equivalent to 30,000 or so T cell genomes. The purified libraries were quantified using a Qubit 3.0 fluorometer, sized with a Bioanalyzer 2100, and then quantified again using the KAPA Library Quantification kit. A separate single-read 150-cycle Illumina NextSeq 550 flow cell was used to sequence each immunoSEQ 96-well plate. Per the original workflow: The immunoSEQ output contained only junctional sequences without quality scores, so filtering could not match that applied to full-length reads. To assign V/J genes and CDR3, sequences were annotated against IMGT germline references using PyIR, a Python wrapper for IgBLAST v1.9. Any read was removed if the V/J assignment was weak (E-value above 1e-6), the CDR3 was missing, or the read contained stop codons, out-of-frame junctions, or ambiguous translated residues. V3J clonotypes were defined as sequences sharing the same inferred V gene, J gene, and CDR3 amino acid sequence. The percentage overlap between two repertoires was calculated by dividing the number of shared unique clonotypes by the size of the smaller repertoire. RTK rarefaction, the Chao1 estimator, and Recon v2.1 estimates of unobserved clonotypes were used to assess repertoire richness. Generation probabilities were computed with OLGA for all TCRbeta clonotypes obtained by the gDNA method from four donors. TCRdb carries this immuneACCESS record with in-frame sequences only. Its versions omit some clonotypes, under half of them owing to an unresolved V gene in the studies checked, with the rest unexplained. The V and J calls and clone size come from that table; D and trimming were worked out from the DNA. The sample table contains roughly 1,800,000 clones; only one count was recorded for roughly 95% of them. The ten most abundant clones make up 0.95% to 1.5% of the sample.

CD8 naive samples were CD45RO-negative cells positively selected for CCR7, giving a CD45RA+CCR7+ population that excluded TemRA cells. The donors were healthy, HIV-negative adults with no recently reported acute infections or vaccinations. All donors were Caucasian adults living in Nashville, Tennessee, USA. After blood collection by leukapheresis, PBMCs were isolated using Ficoll-Histopaque density gradient centrifugation and then cryopreserved in the vapor phase of liquid nitrogen. Purity and quantity of every magnetically sorted T cell population were checked by analytical flow cytometry. Genomic DNA was isolated from each sorted fraction and quantified by UV absorbance on a Nanodrop 2000c. This clone has just one count. It has no known antigen specificity. No much larger clonotype is one base removed from it; base qualities were not supplied. For CDR1 and CDR2, the germline V gene (reference sequence) lists SEHNR and FQNEAQ. Between the V and J ends, shortened by 1 base and 4 bases respectively, the junction contains 10 bases. The CDR3 measures 14 amino acids from cysteine to phenylalanine. Solely the CDR3 DNA is kept, with 42 bases framed from the first base.

The V and J genes are TRBV7-9 and TRBJ1-1; too little of a D gene remains to name it. This TCR was recovered from a man in his late teens or twenties in good health. The sequencing input was naive CD8+ T cells sorted from blood. This specimen's cell subset or site label, per the study, means: CD45RA+CCR7+. Read as DNA, the sequence is TGTGCCAGCAGCTTAGATCCAGCCGGCACTGAAGCTTTCTTT. It is translated as CASSLDPAGTEAFF. Beyond the CDR3, the reference TRBV7-9 and TRBJ1-1 genes provide the residues; the full variable domain reads: DTGVSQNPRHKITKRGQNVTFRCDPISEHNRLYWYRQTLGQGPEFLTYFQNEAQLEKSRLLSDRFSAERPKGSFSTLEIQRTEQGDSAMYLCASSLDPAGTEAFFGQGTRLTVV.